A single T cell receptor (beta chain) is shown here with its context. Its antigen remains undetermined. No quality values exist for individual bases; no much larger clone is one base distant. The data are from a study of blood T cell repertoires in COVID-19 (dated by TCRdb to 2020 to 2021). Describing the broader study: The collaborator samples originated in the United States, Italy and Spain and spanned the acute and convalescent phases of COVID-19. The prospective study material was composed of cDNA or gDNA derived from T cells, B-cell-depleted T cells, or PBMCs. The dataset comprised deeply sampled blood TCRbeta repertoires from subjects exposed to, actively infected with, or recovered from COVID-19. A freely available public database, intended as a resource for researchers studying the immune response to SARS-CoV-2, is where the repertoires were released. The samples were drawn from two sources: the first 160 participants of the ongoing ImmuneRACE study, and over 950 subjects contributed by 6 global collaborators. A de-identified subject ID, COVID-19 status, age in years and sex were almost always included in the sample metadata. Where available, HLA class I and class II types were obtained from metadata supplied by the sample provider rather than from assay-based typing.

What the work shows at the level of the full study, not this receptor alone: How much clinical and demographic metadata was included differed by source and by participant, and the metadata was provided uncurated.

From the cysteine through the phenylalanine, the CDR3 covers 16 amino acids. Kept here is only the CDR3 DNA, which spans 48 bases and is read in frame from base 1. CDR1 and CDR2 (MNHEY, SVGAGI) derive from the germline V gene. Ends trimmed: V by 4 bases, J by 1 base; bases unmatched to a gene: 8. Collaborating institutions collected whole blood in K2EDTA tubes following their own protocols. For TCRbeta analysis, collaborators shipped samples in one of three forms: frozen whole blood, isolated PBMCs, or DNA extracted from either of those sample types. The immunoSEQ Assay, a bias-controlled multiplex PCR, was used to amplify TCRbeta CDR3 regions from genomic DNA. The published analysis was carried out like this. Nucleated cell counts per sample were estimated from amplification of reference gene primers within the assay. Sequence reads were collapsed and filtered to measure the absolute abundance of every unique TCRbeta CDR3 rearrangement. Productive Simpson clonality was computed per sample as the square root of Simpson's diversity index over productive rearrangements. TCRdb took this table from immuneACCESS and kept in-frame rearrangements with V and J called. Such tables lack part of the clones; where checked against another copy, unresolved V genes explain under half of the gap, and the rest is unexplained. The V and J calls and the clone size are those of that table, but D and trimming were determined from the DNA. Within this sample are under 350,000 clones, with 85% of them counted one time only. The top ten clones comprise 7.2% of the sample.

The clonotype comes from a human donor in a cohort sampled during active COVID-19. Sample: peripheral blood. This chain joins TRBV6-5 to TRBJ1-1; 8 nucleotides in the junction match TRBD1. The nucleotide sequence is TGTGCCAGCAGTTCCGAACGTGGGACAGGGAACACTGAAGCTTTCTTT. It codes for CASSSERGTGNTEAFF.